These 26 T cell receptor beta chains originate from one sample sequenced in a study of response to subunit inactivated influenza vaccine. A single record per CDR3 protein comes from TCRdb applying MiXCR to the RT-PCR reads. The sample lists about 540,000 distinct CDR3 sequences, approximately 24% occurring once. This same sample was also taken into another study, of T cells expressing NK-cell markers. That paper notes: UMIs accompanied the 5'RACE template switching by which TCR beta cDNA was made.

Sequencing used CD4+ T cells sorted from PBMCs, obtained about 12 days after vaccination. The receptors shown here come from a man in his fifties who received an inactivated influenza vaccine.

The genes are TRBV2 and TRBJ2-5; D not resolved. The germline V and J ends were trimmed by 6 bases and 3 bases, with 5 bases remaining between them. CDR3 length equals 11 residues. Germline values: CDR1 SNHLY, CDR2 FYNNEI. CDR3 DNA: TGTGCCAGCAGGACTGAAGAGACCCAGTACTTC. This encodes CASRTEETQYF.

The chain joins TRBV5-1 to TRBJ2-7; TRBD1 agrees at 8 bases. V was pared by 4 bases and J by 6 bases, with 21 bases of the junction left unmatched. The CDR3 has 18 residues. From germline, CDR1 is SGHRS and CDR2 YFSETQ. The CDR3 reads CASSPISNRGLTGLEQYF. The CDR3 DNA reads as TGCGCCAGCAGCCCCATCTCGAACAGGGGGTTAACGGGCCTCGAGCAGTACTTC.

This clonotype was detected only a few times. This chain uses TRBV6-2 or TRBV6-3 with TRBJ2-5; 7 bases match TRBD1. The V and J ends lost 5 bases and 3 bases, in that order; junction bases with no gene match: 6. The germline V gene has CDR1 MNHEY and CDR2 SVGEGT. This CDR3 has 14 residues. CDR3 in DNA: TGTGCCAGCAGTACCGGGACAGCGAAAGAGACCCAGTACTTC. Residues: CASSTGTAKETQYF.

The V and J genes are TRBV6-1 and TRBJ2-1; 9 bases agree with TRBD2. Per germline, CDR1 MNHNS and CDR2 SASEGT. Unmatched junction bases numbered 8, after V lost 7 bases and J lost 4 bases. The CDR3 has 15 residues. Here the CDR3 DNA reads TGTGCCAGCACCATCGGCGCGGGGGGGTACAATGAGCAGTTCTTC. Amino acids: CASTIGAGGYNEQFF.

CDR3 region: CASSLAETRGETQYF. The CDR3 DNA reads as TGTGCCAGCAGCTTAGCGGAAACGCGGGGAGAGACCCAGTACTTC. The chain recombines TRBV7-9 with TRBJ2-5; perhaps TRBD2 as D (6 bases). There are 15 residues in the CDR3. The V gene's germline CDR1 is SEHNR and CDR2 FQNEAQ (reference sequence). V was pared by 0 bases and J by 4 bases, with 12 bases between. Drawing the rest from reference TRBV7-9 and TRBJ2-5, the complete variable domain is DTGVSQNPRHKITKRGQNVTFRCDPISEHNRLYWYRQTLGQGPEFLTYFQNEAQLEKSRLLSDRFSAERPKGSFSTLEIQRTEQGDSAMYLCASSLAETRGETQYFGPGTRLLVL.

This sequence joins TRBV2 and TRBJ2-1; possibly TRBD1 for D (6 bases). The CDR3 is 13 amino acids. Germline V gene lookup returns CDR1 SNHLY and CDR2 FYNNEI. V was clipped by 1 base and J by 14 bases, with 15 bases between them. The CDR3 loop is CASSEGPIGQKFF. For the CDR3, the DNA is TGTGCCAGCAGTGAAGGCCCGATCGGACAGAAGTTCTTC.

This clonotype was seen more than once but under ten times. This chain connects TRBV7-2 to TRBJ2-5; D unresolved. V gave up 1 base and J gave up 5 bases, with 8 bases separating them. CDR3 size: 13 residues. Germline-derived CDR1 and CDR2 are SGHTA and FQGNSA. CDR3 protein: CASSLEVRETQYF. CDR3 DNA: TGTGCCAGCAGCTTAGAGGTCCGGGAGACCCAGTACTTC.

The sample holds a few counts of this clonotype. This chain uses TRBV11-3 with TRBJ2-2; possible D gene TRBD2, 6 bases. This CDR3 has 13 amino acids. Germline loops: CDR1 SGHNT, CDR2 YENEEA. V was shortened by 8 bases and J by 4 bases, with 11 bases between the two germline ends. This CDR3 reads CASARDATGELFF. CDR3 bases: TGTGCCAGCGCGCGGGACGCCACCGGGGAGCTGTTTTTT.

This clonotype occurred a few times. The chain recombines TRBV12-2 with TRBJ2-2; TRBD1, the D gene given by the table, was not confirmed from the DNA. TRBV12-2 is a listed pseudogene. The CDR3 contains 15 residues. The chain's CDR3 is CASRLTGKNTGELFF. Here the CDR3 DNA reads TGTGCAAGTCGGCTAACAGGGAAGAACACCGGGGAGCTGTTTTTT.

The sample holds a few counts of this clonotype. The CDR3 spells CASSFDPNEQFF. CDR3 bases: TGTGCCAGCAGCTTCGATCCTAATGAGCAGTTCTTC. V and J are TRBV7-9 and TRBJ2-1; D gene uncertain. This CDR3 spans 12 amino acids. V lost 3 bases and J 7 bases, leaving 7 bases between the germline ends. Germline CDR1 and CDR2: SEHNR and FQNEAQ (reference sequence).

The chain links TRBV4-3 to TRBJ2-7; 7 nucleotides align to TRBD2. CDR3 length: 15 amino acids. V dropped 0 bases and J dropped 3; count of bases not matched to a gene: 5. Germline assignment: CDR1 LGHNA and CDR2 YSLEER. CDR3 bases: TGCGCCAGCAGCCAAGAACGGGACTACCTCTACGAGCAGTACTTC. Amino acids: CASSQERDYLYEQYF.

The gene calls are TRBV20-1 and TRBJ2-7; D tentatively reads TRBD1 or TRBD2 (5 bases each). The CDR3 loop spans 14 amino acids. Germline values: CDR1 DFQATT, CDR2 SNEGSKA (reference sequence). Deletions cut 4 bases from V and 4 bases from J, with 17 bases between. CDR3 region: CSAKVPGSIYEQYF. The DNA for the CDR3 is TGCAGTGCTAAAGTGCCAGGGAGTATTTACGAGCAGTACTTC.

The chain has TRBV20-1 and TRBJ2-4, with D unresolved. The CDR3 covers 13 residues. V lost 3 bases and J 1 base, leaving 7 bases between the germline ends. CDR1 and CDR2 from the germline V gene are DFQATT and SNEGSKA (reference sequence). The CDR3 region has the DNA TGCAGTGCTAGCCGAGCCGCCAAAAACATTCAGTACTTC. Its protein is CSASRAAKNIQYF.

There are a few counts of this clonotype. The V and J genes are TRBV5-1 and TRBJ2-2, with 8 nucleotides matching TRBD2. Germline CDR1 is SGHRS and CDR2 is YFSETQ. Trimming cost V 5 bases and J 5 bases; bases outside gene matches: 11. CDR3 size: 16 residues. The CDR3 DNA sequence: TGCGCCAGCAGACCCATGACTAGCGTTCGGACCGGGGAGCTGTTTTTT. Its translation is CASRPMTSVRTGELFF.

This clonotype is a singleton in its sample. CDR3 amino acids: CASSVGLAAYNEQFF. CDR3 DNA: TGTGCCAGCAGCGTAGGACTAGCGGCCTACAATGAGCAGTTCTTC. This rearrangement joins TRBV9 to TRBJ2-1; 9 bases match TRBD2. Germline values: CDR1 SGDLS, CDR2 YYNGEE. J lost 2 bases, V lost 0 bases, and 0 bases had no gene match. The CDR3 contains 15 residues.

This clonotype was detected only a few times. The rearrangement links TRBV3-1 to TRBJ1-1, with 7 bases matching TRBD1. The CDR3 has 14 residues. V lost 5 bases to trimming and J lost 2 bases; unmatched junction nucleotides: 5. The germline gives CDR1 LGHDT, CDR2 YNNKEL (reference sequence). Here the CDR3 reads CASSARDSNTEAFF. Here the CDR3 DNA reads TGTGCCAGCAGCGCCCGGGACAGCAACACTGAAGCTTTCTTT.

This clonotype showed up just a few times. V and J are TRBV5-1 and TRBJ2-3; 11 positions match TRBD2. V lost 3 bases, J lost 2 bases, and 5 bases stayed unmatched. CDR3 size: 16 residues. Germline CDR1 SGHRS, CDR2 YFSETQ. This chain's CDR3 is CASSSGLAAVTDTQYF. The CDR3 coding sequence is TGCGCCAGCAGCTCGGGACTAGCGGCCGTCACAGATACGCAGTATTTT.

This clonotype has just one count. The V and J genes are TRBV20-1 and TRBJ2-2, with a weak D call TRBD2 (6 bases). CDR1 is DFQATT and CDR2 is SNEGSKA in the germline V gene (reference sequence). Trimming stripped 0 bases from V and 4 bases from J, with 12 bases between. This CDR3 is 15 amino acids long. The CDR3: CSAREGGSGTGELFF. CDR3 sequence (DNA): TGCAGTGCTAGAGAGGGGGGATCTGGCACCGGGGAGCTGTTTTTT.

This clonotype was counted a few times. The rearrangement uses TRBV10-1 and TRBJ2-2, with TRBD1 as a possible D gene (6 bases). Trimming shortened V by 6 bases and J by 6 bases, and 11 bases separated the two germline ends. From germline, CDR1 is WNHNN and CDR2 SYGVQD (reference sequence). The CDR3 contains 13 residues. The CDR3: CASRAGVAGELFF. In nucleotides, the CDR3 is TGCGCCAGCAGGGCAGGGGTGGCCGGGGAGCTGTTTTTT.

The chain uses TRBV7-2 and TRBJ2-2, with 12 bases lining up with TRBD2. Germline values: CDR1 SGHTA, CDR2 FQGNSA. Trimming removed 4 bases from V and 4 bases from J; junction bases left unmatched: 7. The CDR3 length is 17 residues. The CDR3 sequence is CASSSLAGGPGTGELFF. The CDR3 DNA is TGTGCCAGCAGCTCGCTAGCGGGGGGGCCGGGCACCGGGGAGCTGTTTTTT.

This chain uses TRBV12-3 or TRBV12-4 with TRBJ2-5; 7 bases fit TRBD1. This CDR3 is 13 amino acids long. V was clipped by 6 bases and J by 7 bases; unmatched bases: 8. CDR3 DNA: TGTGCCAGCAGACTGACAGGGTCGGGGACCCAGTACTTC. Translated: CASRLTGSGTQYF.

The chain links TRBV29-1 to TRBJ2-7, with 13 bases fitting TRBD2. Germline loops: CDR1 SQVTM, CDR2 ANQGSEA. This CDR3 is 14 amino acids long. V gave up 4 bases and J gave up 4 bases; unmatched junction bases: 4. The CDR3 nucleotides read TGCAGCGTTGGACTAGCGGGAGGACTATACGAGCAGTACTTC. This sequence encodes CSVGLAGGLYEQYF.

This chain joins TRBV10-3 and TRBJ2-2; TRBD2 aligns across 9 bases. CDR3 length: 15 amino acids. Losses at the gene ends were 6 bases for V and 2 bases for J; bases not matched to a gene: 4. Germline V gene data show CDR1 as ENHRY and CDR2 as SYGVKD. This CDR3 reads CAIRPSGENTGELFF. Here the CDR3 DNA reads TGTGCCATCAGGCCTAGCGGGGAAAACACCGGGGAGCTGTTTTTT.

V usage is TRBV12-3 or TRBV12-4 and J usage is TRBJ1-5, with 10 bases fitting TRBD1. The CDR3 sequence is 15 residues long. With V trimmed by 6 bases and J by 4 bases, 6 bases remained unmatched. The CDR3: CASRTGTGENQPQHF. CDR3 bases: TGTGCCAGCAGGACCGGGACAGGGGAGAATCAGCCCCAGCATTTT.

The gene calls are TRBV7-6 and TRBJ2-7, with D possibly being TRBD2 (5 bases). The CDR3 extends over 15 amino acids. V was pared by 5 bases and J by 3 bases, with 17 bases between. Germline CDR1 SGHVS, CDR2 FNYEAQ. DNA for the CDR3: TGTGCCAGCAGCCCTTGGTTGGGAGTGGGCTACGAGCAGTACTTC. Amino acid sequence: CASSPWLGVGYEQYF.

This clonotype was detected only a few times. This chain joins TRBV5-1 and TRBJ1-1; 8 bases agree with TRBD1. This CDR3 is 15 amino acids long. With 2 bases clipped from V and 2 bases from J, the junction kept 5 bases outside the gene matches. CDR1 is SGHRS, CDR2 YFSETQ, per germline. The CDR3 is CASSLQGVGNTEAFF. CDR3 nucleotide sequence: TGCGCCAGCAGCTTACAGGGGGTCGGAAACACTGAAGCTTTCTTT.